This T cell receptor (beta chain) originates from a study of blood T cell repertoires in COVID-19. Study summary: The origin of the acute and convalescent COVID-19 samples was the United States, Italy and Spain.

Sequencing was performed with immunoSEQ multiplex PCR; in TCRdb, only in-frame clones are kept and a portion is missing. This sample has about 130,000 clones, with about 74% found just once. Sequencing was carried out using peripheral blood. The clonotype originates from a man aged 55 to 70 with acute or convalescent COVID-19.

Here the CDR3 DNA reads TGTGCCAGCAGCTTAAGGACAGGGGAAGCTTTCTTT. It translates to CASSLRTGEAFF. The chain has TRBV27 and TRBJ1-1; 8 bases match TRBD1. The CDR3 loop spans 12 amino acids. Germline-derived CDR1 and CDR2 are MNHEY and SMNVEV (reference sequence). V shed 6 bases, J shed 8 bases, and the junction held 5 bases outside the gene matches.